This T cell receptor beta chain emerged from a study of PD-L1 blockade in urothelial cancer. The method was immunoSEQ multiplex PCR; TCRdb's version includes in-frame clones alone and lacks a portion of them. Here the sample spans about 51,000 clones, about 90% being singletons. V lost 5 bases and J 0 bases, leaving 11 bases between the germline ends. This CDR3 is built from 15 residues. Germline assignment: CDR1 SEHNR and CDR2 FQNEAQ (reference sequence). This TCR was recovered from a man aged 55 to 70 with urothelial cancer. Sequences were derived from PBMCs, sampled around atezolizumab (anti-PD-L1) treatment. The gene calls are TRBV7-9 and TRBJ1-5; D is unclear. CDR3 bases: TGTGCCAGCAGCCGGGTCGGGAATAGCAATCAGCCCCAGCATTTT. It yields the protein CASSRVGNSNQPQHF.